Following are 20 T cell receptor beta chains from one sample sequenced in a study of blood T cell repertoires in COVID-19 (dated by TCRdb to 2018 to 2021). Receptors were amplified or captured by the immunoSEQ multiplex PCR assay. TCRdb mirrors the immuneACCESS table, restricted to in-frame sequences. Some clones are absent from its copies; in checked studies, under half trace to an unresolved V gene, and the reason for the others is unknown. Here the sample has approximately 260,000 clones; about 88% occur a single time. In total, the top ten clones hold roughly 2% of the sample. Sequenced input: peripheral blood. All receptors come from a woman aged 40 to 55 who had recovered from COVID-19.

The chain joins TRBV7-9 to TRBJ1-2, with 8 bases lining up with TRBD1. J was trimmed by 1 base and V by 4 bases; bases with no gene match: 2. Per germline, CDR1 SEHNR and CDR2 FQNEAQ (reference sequence). The length of the CDR3 is 14 residues. Written as DNA, the CDR3 is TGTGCCAGCAGCTGGACAGGGATTAACTATGGCTACACCTTC. As protein: CASSWTGINYGYTF.

This clone was recorded only once. The chain recombines TRBV27 with TRBJ1-2, with 10 nucleotides matching TRBD1. CDR1 and CDR2 from the germline V gene are MNHEY and SMNVEV (reference sequence). The CDR3 consists of 18 residues. J gave up 8 bases and V 3 bases, and 18 bases lay outside the gene matches. DNA for the CDR3: TGTGCCAGCAGTTTCGGATTCAAAGACAGGGGGCCCCAGAGGGGCTACACCTTC. Amino acid sequence: CASSFGFKDRGPQRGYTF.

The V call is TRBV5-3, the J call TRBJ2-7; possibly TRBD2 for D (5 bases). TRBV5-3 is assigned to the ORF class and has an uncertain function. This CDR3 has 14 residues. Trimming took 0 bases from V and 1 from J, leaving 8 bases between them. CDR3 amino acids: CARSLDGDSYEQYF. In nucleotides, the CDR3 is TGTGCCAGAAGCTTGGACGGGGATTCCTACGAGCAGTACTTC.

In its sample, this clone was seen a few times. This chain joins TRBV6-2 or TRBV6-3 and TRBJ2-7; the D gene is possibly TRBD1 (6 bases). Deletions cut 4 bases from V and 3 bases from J, with 7 bases between. The CDR3 is 12 amino acids. The V gene's germline CDR1 is MNHEY and CDR2 SVGEGT. The CDR3 sequence is CASSLQGYEQYF. CDR3 nucleotide sequence: TGTGCCAGCAGTTTACAGGGCTACGAGCAGTACTTC.

The genes are TRBV7-6 and TRBJ2-5, with a weak D call TRBD2 (6 bases). This CDR3 is built from 15 residues. Germline CDR1 reads SGHVS; CDR2 reads FNYEAQ. The germline V and J ends were trimmed by 1 base and 1 base, with 10 bases remaining between them. The CDR3 DNA follows: TGTGCCAGCAGCTTAGGGCTAGCGCTCCAAGAGACCCAGTACTTC. Translated: CASSLGLALQETQYF.

The rearrangement links TRBV6-5 to TRBJ1-2, with 10 bases lining up with TRBD1. CDR3 length equals 13 residues. V shed 10 bases and J 5 bases; nucleotides not matched to a gene: 7. The germline V gene has CDR1 MNHEY and CDR2 SVGAGI. CDR3 coding DNA: TGTGCCATACCGGGACAGGGGCATTATGGCTACACCTTC. Encoded protein: CAIPGQGHYGYTF.

The rearrangement joins TRBV5-4 to TRBJ2-1; TRBD2 aligns across 13 bases. Per the germline V gene, CDR1 is SGHNT and CDR2 is YYREEE (reference sequence). The CDR3 runs to 20 residues. V gave up 0 bases and J gave up 0 bases; unmatched junction bases: 9. The CDR3 region is CASSLGTSGRAFGSYNEQFF. CDR3 nucleotide sequence: TGTGCCAGCAGCTTGGGGACTAGCGGGAGAGCTTTCGGCTCCTACAATGAGCAGTTCTTC.

J is TRBJ1-1 and V is TRBV9, with D possibly TRBD1 on 6 matching bases. Between the trimmed V and J ends, which lost 0 bases and 6 bases, there was a span of 12 bases. CDR3 length equals 14 residues. Germline loops: CDR1 SGDLS, CDR2 YYNGEE. CDR3 DNA sequence: TGTGCCAGCAGCGTAGTTCAGGGGAGGGCTGAAGCTTTCTTT. It codes for CASSVVQGRAEAFF.

This chain joins TRBV7-2 and TRBJ1-6; D gene uncertain. Trimming took 0 bases from V and 0 from J, leaving 6 bases between them. Germline V gene data show CDR1 as SGHTA and CDR2 as FQGNSA. CDR3 length: 16 residues. CDR3 DNA sequence: TGTGCCAGCAGCTTAGCTATCCCCTCCTATAATTCACCCCTCCACTTT. Translating gives CASSLAIPSYNSPLHF. Based on the CDR3 plus reference TRBV7-2 and TRBJ1-6, the full variable domain is GAGVSQSPSNKVTEKGKDVELRCDPISGHTALYWYRQSLGQGLEFLIYFQGNSAPDKSGLPSDRFSAERTGGSVSTLTIQRTQQEDSAVYLCASSLAIPSYNSPLHFGNGTRLTVT.

DNA of the CDR3: TGTGCCTGGAGTGATTCCTTTGGCAGGGGCCAGCCCCAGCATTTT. This sequence encodes CAWSDSFGRGQPQHF. The chain combines TRBV30 with TRBJ1-5; D may be TRBD1 (6 bases). Trimming shortened V by 1 base and J by 7 bases, and 17 bases separated the two germline ends. The CDR3 spans 15 residues. Germline assignment: CDR1 GTSNPN and CDR2 SVGIG (reference sequence).

This chain uses TRBV7-9 with TRBJ1-4; TRBD1 might be the D (5 bases). CDR1 and CDR2 from the germline V gene are SEHNR and FQNEAQ (reference sequence). The ends were cut back, 0 bases at V and 8 bases at J, with 19 bases in the middle. CDR3 size: 17 residues. The CDR3 region has the DNA TGTGCCAGCAGCTTAGCGGGGCCCCCCAGTGGGTTCGAAAAACTGTTTTTT. It encodes CASSLAGPPSGFEKLFF.

The chain employs TRBV5-4 and TRBJ1-1; D is ambiguous. V gave up 0 bases and J gave up 8 bases, with 8 bases separating them. There are 12 residues in the CDR3. In germline, CDR1 is SGHNT, CDR2 YYREEE (reference sequence). CDR3 amino acids: CASSLVGGEAFF. CDR3 DNA: TGTGCCAGCAGCTTGGTTGGAGGGGAAGCTTTCTTT.

J is TRBJ2-2 and V is TRBV27; TRBD2 matches at 13 bases. CDR1 is MNHEY and CDR2 is SMNVEV in the germline V gene (reference sequence). The ends lost 3 bases at V and 7 bases at J; junction bases unmatched: 8. The CDR3 contains 17 residues. CDR3 in DNA: TGTGCCAGCAGTTTGGGACTAGCGGGATTACGGAACGGGGAGCTGTTTTTT. Amino acid sequence: CASSLGLAGLRNGELFF.

This chain uses TRBV29-1 with TRBJ1-1, with D maybe TRBD1 (5 bases). Germline V gene data show CDR1 as SQVTM and CDR2 as ANQGSEA. CDR3 length: 12 residues. V dropped 4 bases and J dropped 6 bases, with 12 bases sitting between them. The CDR3 coding sequence is TGCAGCGTTGCCTCGACAGAGCCTGAAGCTTTCTTT. Translating gives CSVASTEPEAFF.

This chain links TRBV18 with TRBJ2-7; D might be TRBD1 (6 bases). The CDR3 loop spans 14 amino acids. Trimming shortened V by 3 bases and J by 6 bases, and 15 bases separated the two germline ends. The germline V gene encodes CDR1 KGHSH and CDR2 LQKENI. The CDR3 here is CASSPDNRVGEQYF. The CDR3 nucleotides read TGTGCCAGCTCACCCGACAACAGGGTCGGCGAGCAGTACTTC.

This rearrangement joins TRBV5-1 to TRBJ1-3; D might be TRBD1 (6 bases). V gave up 3 bases and J gave up 2 bases, with 15 bases separating them. The V gene's germline CDR1 is SGHRS and CDR2 YFSETQ. The CDR3 spans 16 residues. The CDR3 here is CASSYDGTNAGNTIYF. CDR3 DNA sequence: TGCGCCAGCAGCTACGACGGGACAAACGCTGGAAACACCATATATTTT.

A few counts support this clone. V usage is TRBV3-1 (or the pseudogene TRBV3-2) and J usage is TRBJ2-7, with D perhaps matching TRBD1 (5 bases). The CDR3 has 14 residues. Trimming cost V 6 bases and J 7 bases, with 19 bases left between them. CDR1 LGHDT and CDR2 YNNKEL come from the germline V gene (reference sequence). CDR3 residues: CASSPETALREQYF. Written as DNA, the CDR3 is TGTGCCAGCAGTCCCGAGACAGCCCTACGTGAGCAGTACTTC.

The chain employs TRBV19 and TRBJ2-1; 7 bases match TRBD2. Losses at the gene ends were 4 bases for V and 2 bases for J; bases not matched to a gene: 5. This CDR3 is built from 15 residues. CDR1 is LNHDA, CDR2 SQIVND, per germline (reference sequence). The CDR3 bases are TGTGCCAGTAGTACGGGAGGAGGGACCTACAATGAGCAGTTCTTC. Protein sequence: CASSTGGGTYNEQFF.

About this clone itself: This same CDR3 is encoded by further DNA sequences in the sample. V is TRBV19 and J is TRBJ2-3; D remains unclear. Trimming left V 1 base short and J 3 bases short, with 5 bases between. The V gene's germline CDR1 is LNHDA and CDR2 SQIVND (reference sequence). The CDR3 totals 13 residues. The CDR3, as DNA: TGTGCCAGTAGTATAGGACTTACAGATACGCAGTATTTT. Its translation is CASSIGLTDTQYF. Drawing the rest from reference TRBV19 and TRBJ2-3, the complete variable domain is DGGITQSPKYLFRKEGQNVTLSCEQNLNHDAMYWYRQDPGQGLRLIYYSQIVNDFQKGDIAEGYSVSREKKESFPLTVTSAQKNPTAFYLCASSIGLTDTQYFGPGTRLTVL.

J is TRBJ2-3 and V is TRBV13, with D perhaps TRBD2 (6 bases). V was pared by 5 bases and J by 4 bases, with 19 bases between. Germline CDR1 and CDR2: PRHDT and FYEKMQ (reference sequence). This CDR3 is 16 amino acids long. CDR3 DNA: TGTGCCAGCAGCGTGGGACTGGCCGGGGGTGCAGATACGCAGTATTTT. It is translated as CASSVGLAGGADTQYF. The full variable domain, in which reference TRBV13 and TRBJ2-3 provide the parts outside the CDR3, is AAGVIQSPRHLIKEKRETATLKCYPIPRHDTVYWYQQGPGQDPQFLISFYEKMQSDKGSIPDRFSAQQFSDYHSELNMSSLELGDSALYFCASSVGLAGGADTQYFGPGTRLTVL.